These 19 T cell receptor beta chains share one sample of origin, sequenced in a study of technical replicates of blood from a few donors. The table came from immunoSEQ multiplex PCR; TCRdb's copy has only in-frame clones and leaves some out. The sample consists of about 87,000 clones, more than 85% of them appearing once. The specimen was T cells isolated from PBMCs. These receptors originate from a human donor in good health.

CDR3 in amino acids: CASSLGQGAIYGYTF. The CDR3 DNA sequence: TGTGCCAGCAGTTTAGGACAGGGGGCTATCTATGGCTACACCTTC. J is TRBJ1-2 and V is TRBV27, with 11 bases that match TRBD1. CDR1 and CDR2 from the germline V gene are MNHEY and SMNVEV (reference sequence). Germline trimming cut 2 bases from V and 4 bases from J; bases unmatched to any gene: 3. The CDR3 has 15 amino acids.

In DNA form, the CDR3 reads TGTGCCAGCAGTGTATATGGGAGGGAGACCCAGTACTTC. Translation gives CASSVYGRETQYF. V gene TRBV25-1 combines with J gene TRBJ2-5, with D possibly matching TRBD2 (6 bases). With 4 bases removed from V and 5 bases from J, the gap between germline ends came to 11 bases. The CDR3 spans 13 residues. Per germline, CDR1 MGHDK and CDR2 SYGVNS. Full variable domain (missing parts from reference TRBV25-1 and TRBJ2-5): EADIYQTPRYLVIGTGKKITLECSQTMGHDKMYWYQQDPGMELHLIHYSYGVNSTEKGDLSSESTVSRIRTEHFPLTLESARPSHTSQYLCASSVYGRETQYFGPGTRLLVL.

V is TRBV6-1 and J is TRBJ1-4; 11 nucleotides align to TRBD1. Germline V gene sequence: CDR1 MNHNS, CDR2 SASEGT. This CDR3 contains 16 residues. The V segment lost 2 bases and the J segment 7 bases; nucleotides outside the gene matches: 6. The CDR3 region has the DNA TGTGCCAGCAGTGAAACTCCGGGACAGGGGGGTGAAAAACTGTTTTTT. As protein: CASSETPGQGGEKLFF.

The chain is built from TRBV5-4 and TRBJ1-1; no clear D gene. Germline values: CDR1 SGHNT, CDR2 YYREEE (reference sequence). This CDR3 has 13 amino acids. V lost 4 bases and J 0 bases, leaving 7 bases between the germline ends. In nucleotides, the CDR3 is TGTGCCAGCAGCCGTAGCTTGAACACTGAAGCTTTCTTT. Encoded protein: CASSRSLNTEAFF. The whole variable domain, filled in from reference TRBV5-4 and TRBJ1-1, reads ETGVTQSPTHLIKTRGQQVTLRCSSQSGHNTVSWYQQALGQGPQFIFQYYREEENGRGNFPPRFSGLQFPNYSSELNVNALELDDSALYLCASSRSLNTEAFFGQGTRLTVV.

The rearrangement uses TRBV11-2 and TRBJ2-7, with TRBD2 matching 11 bases. The CDR3 is 16 amino acids. The V gene end was trimmed by 1 base and the J gene end by 5 bases; junction bases not matched to a gene: 7. The germline CDR1 and CDR2 sequences are SGHAT and FQNNGV. The CDR3 loop reads CASSLGTLAGGHEQYF. The CDR3 DNA is TGTGCCAGCAGCTTAGGCACGCTAGCGGGAGGTCACGAGCAGTACTTC.

This rearrangement joins TRBV13 to TRBJ1-2, with D hard to call. Germline values: CDR1 PRHDT, CDR2 FYEKMQ (reference sequence). The CDR3 runs 16 residues. The V end was cut by 7 bases, the J end by 5 bases, with 23 bases between. In DNA form, the CDR3 reads TGTGCCAGCACCCCGGCGTATGCGTTCCAGGCGTATGGCTACACCTTC. It translates to CASTPAYAFQAYGYTF.

The chain combines TRBV7-8 with TRBJ2-7; TRBD2 matches 9 bases. Germline-derived CDR1 and CDR2 are SGHVS and FQNEAQ. V lost 2 bases to trimming and J lost 0 bases; unmatched junction nucleotides: 11. This CDR3 has 18 amino acids. CDR3 sequence reads: CASSLKAGGGFSSYEQYF. CDR3 coding DNA: TGTGCCAGCAGCTTAAAAGCGGGAGGCGGGTTTAGCTCCTACGAGCAGTACTTC.

V usage is TRBV27 and J usage is TRBJ2-5, with 8 positions matching TRBD2. The CDR3 is 15 amino acids. CDR1 MNHEY and CDR2 SMNVEV come from the germline V gene (reference sequence). J was trimmed by 1 base and V by 3 bases; bases with no gene match: 4. The CDR3 spells CASSFLGLAQETQYF. CDR3 in DNA: TGTGCCAGCAGTTTCCTAGGACTAGCCCAAGAGACCCAGTACTTC.

The J gene is TRBJ2-5, the V gene TRBV27; no firm D call. The CDR3 length is 13 residues. With 3 bases removed from V and 2 bases from J, the gap between germline ends came to 7 bases. Germline values: CDR1 MNHEY, CDR2 SMNVEV (reference sequence). CDR3 sequence: CASSLSWQETQYF. The CDR3 region has the DNA TGTGCCAGCAGTTTGAGTTGGCAAGAGACCCAGTACTTC.

This clone occurred a few times. V gene TRBV10-3 combines with J gene TRBJ2-7; D uncertain. CDR1 is ENHRY and CDR2 is SYGVKD in the germline V gene. The CDR3 has 13 residues. V dropped 4 bases and J dropped 3 bases, with 10 bases sitting between them. The CDR3 DNA reads TGTGCCATCAGTGCACTTAGCCACTACGAGCAGTACTTC. Translated: CAISALSHYEQYF.

This clone was observed a few times. The chain uses TRBV11-1 and TRBJ2-1; TRBD1 matches 9 bases. V was clipped by 5 bases and J by 2 bases; unmatched bases: 10. Germline V lookup: CDR1 SGHAT, CDR2 FQDESV (reference sequence). The CDR3 loop spans 17 amino acids. The CDR3 bases are TGTGCCAGCAGCCGGGACAGGGATGTTGGCCCCTACAATGAGCAGTTCTTC. Amino acid sequence: CASSRDRDVGPYNEQFF.

CDR3 region: CASSYRGVGDEQFF. In DNA form, the CDR3 reads TGTGCCAGCAGCTACAGGGGAGTGGGGGATGAGCAGTTCTTC. The chain carries TRBV5-6 and TRBJ2-1, with 7 bases matching TRBD1. Germline values: CDR1 SGHDT, CDR2 YYEEEE. V shed 3 bases, J shed 8 bases, and the junction held 8 bases outside the gene matches. The CDR3 sequence is 14 residues long. Complete variable domain (other parts from reference TRBV5-6 and TRBJ2-1): DAGVTQSPTHLIKTRGQQVTLRCSPKSGHDTVSWYQQALGQGPQFIFQYYEEEERQRGNFPDRFSGHQFPNYSSELNVNALLLGDSALYLCASSYRGVGDEQFFGPGTRLTVL.

The chain carries TRBV2 and TRBJ2-4; D is possibly TRBD1 (5 bases). V gave up 1 base and J gave up 0 bases, with 10 bases separating them. This CDR3 has 16 amino acids. Germline-derived CDR1 and CDR2 are SNHLY and FYNNEI. CDR3 residues: CASSEGQQLAKNIQYF. The DNA of the CDR3 is TGTGCCAGCAGTGAAGGACAGCAGCTAGCCAAAAACATTCAGTACTTC. Combining the CDR3 with reference TRBV2 and TRBJ2-4 gives the whole variable domain EPEVTQTPSHQVTQMGQEVILRCVPISNHLYFYWYRQILGQKVEFLVSFYNNEISEKSEIFDDQFSVERPDGSNFTLKIRSTKLEDSAMYFCASSEGQQLAKNIQYFGAGTRLSVL.

The J gene is TRBJ2-1, the V gene TRBV27; 9 bases match TRBD2. The germline gives CDR1 MNHEY, CDR2 SMNVEV (reference sequence). CDR3 length equals 16 residues. With 6 bases clipped from V and 4 bases from J, the junction kept 10 bases outside the gene matches. The CDR3 region is CASRPLAGERYNEQFF. The DNA of the CDR3 is TGTGCCAGCAGACCTTTAGCGGGAGAGAGATACAATGAGCAGTTCTTC.

The rearrangement links TRBV30 to TRBJ2-7; tentatively, D is TRBD2 (5 bases). The germline gives CDR1 GTSNPN, CDR2 SVGIG (reference sequence). The CDR3 spans 11 residues. The V end was cut by 3 bases, the J end by 13 bases, with 16 bases between. CDR3 sequence (DNA): TGTGCCTGGAGCTACACCGGACTGCCTTACTTC. Protein: CAWSYTGLPYF.

This clone was seen just once. The chain carries TRBV19 and TRBJ2-7, with D maybe TRBD1 (6 bases). CDR1 LNHDA and CDR2 SQIVND come from the germline V gene (reference sequence). CDR3 length equals 14 residues. V was pared by 3 bases and J by 7 bases, with 16 bases between. The CDR3: CASSIDPGAGEQYF. CDR3 bases: TGTGCCAGTAGTATTGACCCAGGGGCAGGAGAGCAGTACTTC.

This chain's CDR3 is CASSFITDTGELFF. The CDR3 coding sequence is TGTGCCAGCAGCTTTATCACAGACACCGGGGAGCTGTTTTTT. This rearrangement joins TRBV7-3 to TRBJ2-2; D gene unclear. The CDR3 is made up of 14 amino acids. V gave up 3 bases and J gave up 3 bases, with 8 bases separating them. CDR1 and CDR2 from the germline V gene are SGHTA and FQGTGA.

The V and J genes are TRBV7-9 and TRBJ2-7; tentatively, D is TRBD1 (5 bases). CDR3 length equals 12 residues. V shed 5 bases and J shed 4 bases, with 9 bases lying between them. CDR1 SEHNR and CDR2 FQNEAQ come from the germline V gene (reference sequence). Here the CDR3 reads CASSQDSYEQYF. CDR3 DNA sequence: TGTGCCAGCAGCCAAGACAGTTACGAGCAGTACTTC.

This chain joins TRBV7-2 and TRBJ2-1, with D maybe TRBD2 (5 bases). Trimming pared 4 bases from V and 7 bases from J, leaving 20 bases between. CDR3 length: 16 amino acids. Germline V gene data show CDR1 as SGHTA and CDR2 as FQGNSA. The CDR3 bases are TGTGCCAGCAGCTCCTCATACGAAGCGGTAAGTAATGAGCAGTTCTTC. As protein: CASSSSYEAVSNEQFF.